This T cell receptor beta chain was retrieved from a study of CD8 T cells in ankylosing spondylitis. The study, taken as a whole, reports: Within peripheral blood, clones linked to disease were CD8+ and relatively rare. In ankylosing spondylitis blood, a motif of about eight highly homologous TCR beta variants appeared characteristic.

Notes on this clonotype: What it binds is not known.

From germline, CDR1 is LGHNA and CDR2 YNFKEQ. The CDR3 spans 13 residues. Trimming stripped 4 bases from V and 4 bases from J, with 10 bases between. Generation of TCR beta libraries employed quantitative 5'-RACE incorporating molecular barcodes. TCRdb re-analysed the 5' RACE reads in MiXCR, keeping a single row per CDR3 protein. Among around 220,000 distinct CDR3 sequences, around 18% were seen once, and the ten largest hold 40% to 50%. This chain links TRBV4-2 with TRBJ1-1; D unresolved. The sample comprised blood, either unsorted or a sorted T cell fraction (not recorded which). The receptor's source is a male donor with ankylosing spondylitis. The CDR3 here is CASSPLLGTEAFF. The CDR3 region has the DNA TGTGCCAGCAGCCCTCTGTTGGGCACTGAAGCTTTCTTT.